The 31 T cell receptor beta chains presented below share a single source sample, sequenced in a study of T-cell reconstitution after alpha-beta-depleted transplantation in children. This sample's TCRbeta library carried unique molecular identifier barcodes. One entry per CDR3 protein, called by TCRdb with MiXCR from the PCR reads. The data contain 450,000 to 600,000 distinct CDR3 sequences, about 10% of them singletons. The sequencing here drew on PBMCs, taken before TCRalphabeta/CD19-depleted stem cell transplant. These receptors were taken from a child between 2 and 9 years old with inherited bone marrow failure, due to receive a stem cell transplant.

This clonotype occurred many times. CDR3 nucleotide sequence: TGTGCCAGCAGCCAGGCAGACTATGGCTACACCTTC. Amino acid sequence: CASSQADYGYTF. The chain joins TRBV7-2 to TRBJ1-2; D remains unclear. CDR1 and CDR2 from the germline V gene are SGHTA and FQGNSA. The V end lost 5 bases, the J end lost 3 bases, and 7 bases lay between the germline ends. The CDR3 totals 12 residues.

This clonotype was observed many times. The rearrangement joins TRBV12-3 or TRBV12-4 to TRBJ2-7; D remains unclear. V gave up 6 bases and J gave up 12 bases, with 18 bases separating them. The CDR3 has 12 residues. The CDR3 here is CASSPMSTRRYF. The CDR3 bases are TGTGCCAGCAGCCCCATGTCAACAAGGCGGTACTTC.

This clonotype has a count of ten or more. The chain combines TRBV20-1 with TRBJ2-1; 7 nucleotides line up with TRBD2. Germline values: CDR1 DFQATT, CDR2 SNEGSKA (reference sequence). This CDR3 is 16 amino acids long. J lost 1 base, V lost 3 bases, and 9 bases had no gene match. CDR3 bases: TGCAGTGCTAGGGTTCGTCTAGCGGCGTCCTACAATGAGCAGTTCTTC. Protein product: CSARVRLAASYNEQFF.

This chain uses TRBV7-9 with TRBJ2-7; D remains ambiguous. V was shortened by 0 bases and J by 0 bases, with 6 bases between the two germline ends. The CDR3 consists of 14 residues. Germline CDR1 SEHNR, CDR2 FQNEAQ (reference sequence). For the CDR3, the DNA is TGTGCCAGCAGCTTAGCGGCACCCTCCTACGAGCAGTACTTC. This encodes CASSLAAPSYEQYF.

This clonotype was found many times. The chain uses TRBV5-4 and TRBJ2-1, with 13 bases lining up with TRBD2. The CDR3 contains 23 residues. V shed 0 bases and J 5 bases; nucleotides not matched to a gene: 23. Germline assignment: CDR1 SGHNT and CDR2 YYREEE (reference sequence). CDR3 residues: CASSLALGLAGVSGHIIHNEQFF. The DNA of the CDR3 is TGTGCCAGCAGCTTGGCTCTTGGACTAGCGGGAGTAAGTGGTCACATTATCCACAATGAGCAGTTCTTC.

This clonotype was recorded many times. The chain combines TRBV27 with TRBJ1-5; D ambiguous. The CDR3 is 15 amino acids. With 7 bases removed from V and 0 bases from J, the gap between germline ends came to 13 bases. In germline, CDR1 is MNHEY, CDR2 SMNVEV (reference sequence). The CDR3 nucleotides are TGTGCCAGCAAGATAACGGCATATAGCAATCAGCCCCAGCATTTT. This sequence encodes CASKITAYSNQPQHF.

The gene calls are TRBV20-1 and TRBJ2-3; D uncertain. Trimming took 1 base from V and 5 from J, leaving 7 bases between them. The CDR3 sequence is 12 residues long. Germline loops: CDR1 DFQATT, CDR2 SNEGSKA (reference sequence). In DNA form, the CDR3 reads TGCAGTGCTAGAGCCCCCGGAGATACGCAGTATTTT. Residues: CSARAPGDTQYF.

There are many counts of this clonotype. V usage is TRBV11-2 and J usage is TRBJ2-7; 10 bases fit TRBD2. From germline, CDR1 is SGHAT and CDR2 FQNNGV. V lost 5 bases and J lost 6; bases outside the gene matches: 10. The CDR3 consists of 15 residues. CDR3 protein: CASSDLSGRASEQYF. Here the CDR3 DNA reads TGTGCCAGCAGCGACCTAAGCGGGAGGGCTTCCGAGCAGTACTTC.

This clonotype came up many times. The chain employs TRBV12-3 or TRBV12-4 and TRBJ2-1; D not resolved. CDR3 length equals 12 residues. The V end was cut by 6 bases, the J end by 6 bases, with 9 bases between. Written as DNA, the CDR3 is TGTGCCAGCAGCCCTCGGACCAATGAGCAGTTCTTC. Translation gives CASSPRTNEQFF.

In this sample, this clonotype turned up many times. The J gene is TRBJ1-5, the V gene TRBV28, with 7 bases fitting TRBD1. After removal of 7 bases from V and 6 bases from J, the junction contained 6 bases not matched to a gene. The germline V gene has CDR1 MDHEN and CDR2 SYDVKM. The CDR3 loop spans 13 amino acids. CDR3 in amino acids: CASIPPGGQPQHF. The CDR3 DNA follows: TGTGCCAGCATCCCTCCAGGGGGTCAGCCCCAGCATTTT.

In this sample, this clonotype turned up many times. The V and J genes are TRBV12-3 or TRBV12-4 and TRBJ2-2; D might be TRBD1 (5 bases). This CDR3 is built from 13 residues. Deletions cut 8 bases from V and 4 bases from J, with 11 bases between. The CDR3 nucleotides are TGTGCCAGCTCCCCAGGGCTCACCGGGGAGCTGTTTTTT. This sequence encodes CASSPGLTGELFF.

This clonotype was found many times. The V call is TRBV7-2, the J call TRBJ2-7, with D tentatively TRBD1 (6 bases). CDR3 length: 12 residues. Germline loops: CDR1 SGHTA, CDR2 FQGNSA. The ends were cut back, 5 bases at V and 4 bases at J, with 9 bases in the middle. The CDR3: CASSIQGYEQYF. CDR3 nucleotide sequence: TGTGCCAGCAGCATACAGGGTTACGAGCAGTACTTC.

About this clonotype itself: A much larger clone is a single base away; this may be a read error. The chain carries TRBV5-1 and TRBJ2-7, with D hard to call. Per the germline V gene, CDR1 is SGHRS and CDR2 is YFSETQ. The CDR3 length is 12 residues. With 4 bases removed from V and 3 bases from J, the gap between germline ends came to 8 bases. The CDR3 coding sequence is TGCGCCAGCAGCGGCGCTAACTACGAGCAGTACTTC. This codes for CASSGANYEQYF.

The chain has TRBV20-1 and TRBJ2-7; weak D call: TRBD2 (5 bases). CDR3 size: 14 residues. The ends were cut back, 2 bases at V and 0 bases at J, with 11 bases in the middle. Germline V gives CDR1 DFQATT, CDR2 SNEGSKA (reference sequence). CDR3 bases: TGCAGTGCTAGACTTGGAGCGGACTCCTACGAGCAGTACTTC. It encodes CSARLGADSYEQYF.

This clonotype was seen ten or more times. This chain uses TRBV28 with TRBJ2-7, with 9 bases lining up with TRBD2. Per the germline V gene, CDR1 is MDHEN and CDR2 is SYDVKM. Trimming took 3 bases from V and 5 from J; bases not matched to a gene: 11. The CDR3 spans 16 residues. The CDR3, as DNA: TGTGCCAGCAGTTTCTTTAGGCTAGCGGGATTCGACGAGCAGTACTTC. Residues: CASSFFRLAGFDEQYF.

This clonotype was detected ten times or more. V usage is TRBV9 and J usage is TRBJ2-7, with 8 nucleotides matching TRBD2. The CDR3 extends over 14 amino acids. Germline CDR1 SGDLS, CDR2 YYNGEE. V gave up 2 bases and J gave up 5 bases; unmatched junction bases: 6. The CDR3 reads CASSVTGTSDEQYF. The DNA for the CDR3 is TGTGCCAGCAGCGTTACCGGGACTAGTGACGAGCAGTACTTC. Full variable domain (outside the CDR3, taken from reference TRBV9 and TRBJ2-7): DSGVTQTPKHLITATGQRVTLRCSPRSGDLSVYWYQQSLDQGLQFLIQYYNGEERAKGNILERFSAQQFPDLHSELNLSSLELGDSALYFCASSVTGTSDEQYFGPGTRLTVT.

This clonotype was seen many times. V is TRBV5-6 and J is TRBJ1-2, with 11 bases lining up with TRBD1. CDR1 SGHDT and CDR2 YYEEEE come from the germline V gene. The V gene end was trimmed by 2 bases and the J gene end by 4 bases; junction bases not matched to a gene: 13. The CDR3 totals 18 residues. The chain's CDR3 is CASSFYETGTGGFYGYTF. The CDR3 bases are TGTGCCAGCAGCTTTTATGAGACCGGGACAGGGGGTTTCTATGGCTACACCTTC. Together with reference TRBV5-6 and TRBJ1-2, the CDR3 gives the full variable domain: DAGVTQSPTHLIKTRGQQVTLRCSPKSGHDTVSWYQQALGQGPQFIFQYYEEEERQRGNFPDRFSGHQFPNYSSELNVNALLLGDSALYLCASSFYETGTGGFYGYTFGSGTRLTVV.

Worth noting for this clonotype: This could be a read error, since a much larger clone is one nucleotide away. The final CDR3 position lacks the conserved phenylalanine or tryptophan, pointing to a likely read error. V is TRBV7-2 and J is TRBJ2-1; TRBD1 agrees at 11 bases. The V and J ends lost 5 bases and 7 bases, in that order; junction bases with no gene match: 7. CDR1 is SGHTA and CDR2 is FQGNSA in the germline V gene. The CDR3 has 15 amino acids. CDR3 amino acids: CASSTRTGGKNEQFS. As DNA, the CDR3 is TGTGCCAGCAGCACCCGGACAGGGGGCAAGAATGAGCAGTTCTCC.

This clonotype was detected ten times or more. V gene TRBV24-1 combines with J gene TRBJ2-1, with TRBD2 identical over 8 bases. J gave up 8 bases and V 9 bases, and 11 bases lay outside the gene matches. The germline V gene encodes CDR1 KGHDR and CDR2 SFDVKD. This CDR3 contains 14 residues. CDR3 region: CATELAGRSDEQFF. CDR3 coding DNA: TGTGCCACCGAATTAGCGGGACGATCCGATGAGCAGTTCTTC.

The chain couples TRBV15 to TRBJ1-5; the D is unclear. The CDR3 spans 18 residues. Germline V CDR1 and CDR2: LNHNV, YYDKDF (reference sequence). Trimming left V 0 bases short and J 0 bases short, with 15 bases between. This CDR3 is CATSRDGKGGYSNQPQHF. For the CDR3, the DNA is TGTGCCACCAGCAGAGATGGGAAGGGAGGGTATAGCAATCAGCCCCAGCATTTT.

In this sample, this clonotype turned up many times. The chain has TRBV12-3 or TRBV12-4 and TRBJ2-3; 8 bases are a match to TRBD1. The V and J ends lost 3 bases and 2 bases, in that order; junction bases with no gene match: 4. CDR3 size: 15 residues. The CDR3 region has the DNA TGTGCCAGCAGTTTGAGACAGGGGATCACAGATACGCAGTATTTT. Protein sequence: CASSLRQGITDTQYF.

In this sample, this clonotype turned up many times. The chain uses TRBV20-1 and TRBJ2-1; D not certain. V was cut by 3 bases and J by 0 bases, with 12 bases left in between. The CDR3 totals 15 residues. The germline V gene encodes CDR1 DFQATT and CDR2 SNEGSKA (reference sequence). This CDR3 is CSARSGTSSYNEQFF. The DNA for the CDR3 is TGCAGTGCTAGGTCGGGTACGAGCTCCTACAATGAGCAGTTCTTC.

In its sample, this clonotype was seen a few times. The chain recombines TRBV29-1 with TRBJ2-5; 13 bases match TRBD2. Germline V CDR1 and CDR2: SQVTM, ANQGSEA. CDR3 length: 16 residues. The trim removed 2 bases at V and 5 bases at J, leaving 8 bases unmatched. CDR3 in DNA: TGCAGCGTTGAACTAGGACTAGCGGGAGAGCTGGAGACCCAGTACTTC. Amino acids: CSVELGLAGELETQYF.

The sample holds many counts of this clonotype. The chain joins TRBV10-3 to TRBJ1-1, with 8 bases matching TRBD1. The CDR3 has 15 residues. Trimming removed 8 bases from V and 1 base from J; junction bases left unmatched: 9. Germline V lookup: CDR1 ENHRY, CDR2 SYGVKD. The CDR3 here is CAIDNGQGANTEAFF. CDR3 coding DNA: TGTGCCATCGATAACGGGCAGGGGGCGAACACTGAAGCTTTCTTT.

This clonotype was found a few times. The chain has TRBV11-2 and TRBJ2-1, with TRBD2 identical over 12 bases. Germline V gives CDR1 SGHAT, CDR2 FQNNGV. Germline trimming cut 2 bases from V and 6 bases from J; bases unmatched to any gene: 17. The CDR3 spans 20 residues. CDR3 nucleotide sequence: TGTGCCAGCAGCTTACGAGGGTTGGGGACTAGCGGGCCGGGGGCCAATGAGCAGTTCTTC. Residues: CASSLRGLGTSGPGANEQFF.

This clonotype appeared many times. The chain uses TRBV11-2 and TRBJ2-1; D unresolved. The CDR3 extends over 15 amino acids. Per the germline V gene, CDR1 is SGHAT and CDR2 is FQNNGV. V lost 5 bases and J 5 bases, leaving 16 bases between the germline ends. The CDR3 protein is CASSPWGNPNNEQFF. The CDR3 nucleotides read TGTGCCAGCAGCCCCTGGGGTAACCCCAACAATGAGCAGTTCTTC.

V is TRBV18 and J is TRBJ1-1; 9 nucleotides align to TRBD1. Germline trimming cut 3 bases from V and 0 bases from J; bases unmatched to any gene: 5. CDR3 length: 16 residues. From germline, CDR1 is KGHSH and CDR2 LQKENI. The chain's CDR3 is CASSPGTGIVNTEAFF. CDR3 bases: TGTGCCAGCTCACCTGGGACAGGGATAGTGAACACTGAAGCTTTCTTT.

This clonotype has ten or more counts. V gene TRBV9 combines with J gene TRBJ2-7; D is possibly TRBD1 or TRBD2 (5 bases each). Germline assignment: CDR1 SGDLS and CDR2 YYNGEE. Trimming left V 2 bases short and J 0 bases short, with 12 bases between. The length of the CDR3 is 15 residues. The CDR3 protein is CASSVGTEPSYEQYF. The DNA of the CDR3 is TGTGCCAGCAGCGTCGGGACCGAACCCTCCTACGAGCAGTACTTC.

This clonotype was recorded many times. The V call is TRBV21-1, the J call TRBJ2-3. TRBV21-1 is classified as a pseudogene. This CDR3 is 16 amino acids long. Here the CDR3 DNA reads TGTGCCAGCAGCAAAAAAGCCCGTAGGGTGACAGATACGCAGTATTTT. Protein: CASSKKARRVTDTQYF.

This clonotype was recorded at least ten times. The rearrangement links TRBV27 to TRBJ1-6; D gene unclear. CDR3 length: 14 residues. The germline gives CDR1 MNHEY, CDR2 SMNVEV (reference sequence). The V end was cut by 3 bases, the J end by 3 bases, with 6 bases between. The CDR3 region has the DNA TGTGCCAGCAGTTTGAGGGTCTATAATTCACCCCTCCACTTT. It encodes CASSLRVYNSPLHF.

At least ten counts were recorded for this clonotype. The chain is built from TRBV11-2 and TRBJ1-6; no definite D call. Between the trimmed V and J ends, which lost 5 bases and 5 bases, there was a span of 13 bases. Germline lookup yields CDR1 SGHAT and CDR2 FQNNGV. The CDR3 has 15 amino acids. The CDR3 spells CASSPAGSNNSPLHF. CDR3 in DNA: TGTGCCAGCAGCCCCGCGGGGAGTAATAATTCACCCCTCCACTTT.